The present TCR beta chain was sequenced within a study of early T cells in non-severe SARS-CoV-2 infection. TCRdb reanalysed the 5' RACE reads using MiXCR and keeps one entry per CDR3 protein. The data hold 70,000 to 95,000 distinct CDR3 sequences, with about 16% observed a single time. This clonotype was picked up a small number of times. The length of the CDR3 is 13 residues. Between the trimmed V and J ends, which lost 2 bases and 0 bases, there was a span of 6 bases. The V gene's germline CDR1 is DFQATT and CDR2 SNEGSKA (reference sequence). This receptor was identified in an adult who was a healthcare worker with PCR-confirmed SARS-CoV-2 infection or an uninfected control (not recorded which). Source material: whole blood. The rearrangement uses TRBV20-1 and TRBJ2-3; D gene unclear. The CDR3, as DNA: TGCAGTGCTAGACCTCCTAGCACAGATACGCAGTATTTT. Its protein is CSARPPSTDTQYF.